These 7 T cell receptor beta chains came from one sample sequenced in a study of blood T cell repertoires in COVID-19. TCRdb's table, derived via immunoSEQ multiplex PCR, lists solely in-frame clones and lacks some. The sample lists some 380,000 clones; nearly 90% were seen once. Sequencing input: PBMCs or T cells enriched from blood (not recorded which). Receptors originate from a woman in her thirties or forties with acute COVID-19.

The chain has TRBV3-1 (or the pseudogene TRBV3-2) and TRBJ1-4, with 9 bases fitting TRBD1. CDR3 length equals 15 residues. Germline CDR1 reads LGHDT; CDR2 reads YNNKEL (reference sequence). Trimming took 2 bases from V and 4 from J; bases not matched to a gene: 2. The CDR3 protein is CASSQMTGGNEKLFF. DNA for the CDR3: TGTGCCAGCAGCCAAATGACAGGGGGTAATGAAAAACTGTTTTTT.

The genes are TRBV18 and TRBJ2-7; D ambiguous. Germline assignment: CDR1 KGHSH and CDR2 LQKENI. V was shortened by 3 bases and J by 5 bases, with 17 bases between the two germline ends. This CDR3 region has 15 residues. The CDR3 DNA sequence: TGTGCCAGCTCACCTCCCGGGTCCACTCTGAACGAGCAGTACTTC. It codes for CASSPPGSTLNEQYF.

The J gene is TRBJ1-6, the V gene TRBV14; weak D call: TRBD1 (5 bases). With 1 base removed from V and 0 bases from J, the gap between germline ends came to 10 bases. The CDR3 has 17 residues. Germline lookup yields CDR1 SGHDN and CDR2 FVKESK. This CDR3 is CASSQGYRSSYNSPLHF. For the CDR3, the DNA is TGTGCCAGCAGCCAAGGGTACAGGAGCTCCTATAATTCACCCCTCCACTTT.

V usage is TRBV19 and J usage is TRBJ1-6; maybe TRBD1 (6 bases). V dropped 5 bases and J dropped 6 bases, with 11 bases sitting between them. Germline V CDR1 and CDR2: LNHDA, SQIVND (reference sequence). CDR3 length equals 14 residues. The CDR3 nucleotides are TGTGCCAGTAGTCTAGGACAGTCTAATTCACCCCTCCACTTT. This encodes CASSLGQSNSPLHF.

This chain joins TRBV12-3 or TRBV12-4 and TRBJ1-3; 9 bases align to TRBD1. The CDR3 runs to 11 residues. Unmatched junction bases numbered 2, after V lost 9 bases and J lost 8 bases. CDR3 coding DNA: TGTGCCAGAAGACAGGGGGACACCATATATTTT. Protein sequence: CARRQGDTIYF.

The rearrangement uses TRBV4-1 and TRBJ1-1; a possible D gene is TRBD1 (5 bases). This CDR3 spans 17 amino acids. V lost 2 bases and J 2 bases, leaving 18 bases between the germline ends. CDR1 and CDR2 (germline): MGHRA, YSYEKL. CDR3: CASSQTPWTPLNTEAFF. The CDR3 DNA is TGCGCCAGCAGCCAAACACCTTGGACACCCCTCAACACTGAAGCTTTCTTT.

J is TRBJ2-3 and V is TRBV5-1; D perhaps matches TRBD1 (6 bases). CDR1 and CDR2 (germline): SGHRS, YFSETQ. Trimming took 0 bases from V and 5 from J, leaving 13 bases between them. The CDR3 totals 15 residues. CDR3 sequence reads: CASSLEGRGEDTQYF. In DNA form, the CDR3 reads TGCGCCAGCAGCTTGGAGGGCAGGGGTGAAGATACGCAGTATTTT.